This note documents a single T cell receptor beta chain sequence. This sample was taken from a study of blood T cell repertoires in COVID-19. The ends lost 3 bases at V and 2 bases at J; junction bases unmatched: 7. Germline loops: CDR1 LGHDT, CDR2 YNNKEL (reference sequence). The CDR3 consists of 16 residues. The protocol was immunoSEQ multiplex PCR, while the TCRdb copy is restricted to in-frame clones and leaves out a portion. The sample holds roughly 250,000 clones, approximately 85% seen once. The V call is TRBV3-1 (or the pseudogene TRBV3-2), the J call TRBJ1-1, with 9 bases that match TRBD1. The source of this sequence is a woman in her twenties or thirties who had recovered from COVID-19. The sample was PBMCs or T cells enriched from blood (not recorded which). The CDR3 bases are TGTGCCAGCAGCCATGCCGGGACAGGGTTTAACACTGAAGCTTTCTTT. It is translated as CASSHAGTGFNTEAFF.